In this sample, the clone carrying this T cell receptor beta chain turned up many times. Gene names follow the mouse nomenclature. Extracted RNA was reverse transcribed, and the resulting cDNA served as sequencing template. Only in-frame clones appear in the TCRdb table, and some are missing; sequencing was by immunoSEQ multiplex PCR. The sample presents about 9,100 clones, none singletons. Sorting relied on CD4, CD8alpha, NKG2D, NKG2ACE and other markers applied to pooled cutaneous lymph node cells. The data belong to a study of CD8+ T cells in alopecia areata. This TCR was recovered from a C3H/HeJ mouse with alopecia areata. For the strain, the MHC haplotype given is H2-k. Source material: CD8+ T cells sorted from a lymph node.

CDR3 DNA (partial): TGCACCTGCAGTGCAGTACGGGGGGGCCCCACCGGG. Translation: CTCSAVRGGPTG. The entire CDR3 sequence reads CTCSAVRGGPTGQLYF. The chain uses TRBV1 and TRBJ2-2; 8 bases line up with TRBD2. The missing CDR3 end, 4 residues past where the read stops, is filled in from the germline J gene. Germline lookup yields CDR1 NSQYPW and CDR2 LRSPGD (reference sequence). This CDR3 comprises 16 residues. Trimming cost V 1 base and J 4 bases; bases outside gene matches: 5.